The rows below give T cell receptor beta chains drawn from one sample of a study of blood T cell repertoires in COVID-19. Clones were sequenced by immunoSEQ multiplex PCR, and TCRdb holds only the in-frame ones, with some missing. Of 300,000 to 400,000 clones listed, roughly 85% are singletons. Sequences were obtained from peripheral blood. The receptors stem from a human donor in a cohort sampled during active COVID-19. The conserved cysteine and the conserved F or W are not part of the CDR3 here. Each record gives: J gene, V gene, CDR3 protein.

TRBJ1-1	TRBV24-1	ATSGLQGAF
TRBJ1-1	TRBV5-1	ASSWRPTGRMNTEAF
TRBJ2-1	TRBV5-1	ASSLNRDNEQF
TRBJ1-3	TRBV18	ASSQTDGNTIY
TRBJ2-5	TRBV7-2	ASSPHFLGVQETQY
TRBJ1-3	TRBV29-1	SVEDQGVSGNTIY
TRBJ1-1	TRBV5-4	ASSLAGLDTEAF
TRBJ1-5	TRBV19	ASSISGGYSNQPQH
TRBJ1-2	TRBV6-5	ASRQGGGYT
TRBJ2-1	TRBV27	ASRDSGYNEQF
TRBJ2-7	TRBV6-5	ASSRETVYEQY
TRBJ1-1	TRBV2	ASRGGPAF
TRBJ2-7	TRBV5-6	ASSLAARAHEQY
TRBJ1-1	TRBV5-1	ASRKAQGIGMNTEAF
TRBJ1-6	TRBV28	ASSHRQGDSPLH
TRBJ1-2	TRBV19	ASSPGQGVYGYT
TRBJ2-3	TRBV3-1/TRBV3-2	ASSQGTSGGADTQY
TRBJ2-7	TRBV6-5	ASVLDRNSYEQY
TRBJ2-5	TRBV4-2	ASSQERGGQETQY
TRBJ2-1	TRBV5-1	ASSLTGNDYNEQF
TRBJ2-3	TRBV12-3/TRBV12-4	ASNEGDTQY
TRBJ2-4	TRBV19	ASREVDQAKNIQY
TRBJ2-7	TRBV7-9	ASSLFSQGADEQY
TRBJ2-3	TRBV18	ASSPPTRTDTQY
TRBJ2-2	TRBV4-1	ASSQEGRGGPGELF
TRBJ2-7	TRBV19	ASSINSGSEQY
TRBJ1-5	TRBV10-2	ASIDRVSNQPQH
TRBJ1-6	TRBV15	ATSSTTRPYNSPLH
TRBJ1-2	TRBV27	ASSFRGSSYGYT
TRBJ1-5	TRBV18	ASSPGQLNQPQH
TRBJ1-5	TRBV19	ASSTPVRQPQH
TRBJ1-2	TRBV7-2	ASSLAAAGRGYT
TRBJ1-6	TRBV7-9	ASSVLVGQGDSPLH
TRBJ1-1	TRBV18	ASSFGVTGEAF
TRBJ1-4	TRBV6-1	ASSELQGQGNEKLF
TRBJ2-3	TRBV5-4	ASFAGSTDTQY
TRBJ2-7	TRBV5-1	ASSLDLAGKGEQY
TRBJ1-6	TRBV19	ASGDRDSPLH
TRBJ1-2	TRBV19	ASSIAWQGGYGYT
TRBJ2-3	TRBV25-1	ASSEYGDRDTQY
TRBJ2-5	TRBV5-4	ASSLGTSGVETQY